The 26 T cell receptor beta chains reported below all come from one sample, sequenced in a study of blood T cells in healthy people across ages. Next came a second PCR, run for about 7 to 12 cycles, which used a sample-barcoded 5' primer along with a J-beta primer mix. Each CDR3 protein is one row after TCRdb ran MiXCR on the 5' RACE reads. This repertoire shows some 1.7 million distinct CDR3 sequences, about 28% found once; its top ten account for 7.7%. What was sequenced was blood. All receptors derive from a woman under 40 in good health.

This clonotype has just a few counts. DNA of the CDR3: TGCGCCAGCAGCTCCGAACCGGCGGATACGCAGTATTTT. The encoded protein is CASSSEPADTQYF. This chain connects TRBV5-1 to TRBJ2-3; the D is unclear. Trimming stripped 3 bases from V and 6 bases from J, with 11 bases between. The CDR3 runs 13 residues. Germline CDR1 reads SGHRS; CDR2 reads YFSETQ.

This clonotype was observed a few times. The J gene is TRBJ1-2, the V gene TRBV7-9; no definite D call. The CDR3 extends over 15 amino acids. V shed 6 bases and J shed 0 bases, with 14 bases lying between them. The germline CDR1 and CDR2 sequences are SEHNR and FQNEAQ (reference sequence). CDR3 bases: TGTGCCAGCAGTCCTACCCCTGCTGCTAACTATGGCTACACCTTC. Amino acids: CASSPTPAANYGYTF.

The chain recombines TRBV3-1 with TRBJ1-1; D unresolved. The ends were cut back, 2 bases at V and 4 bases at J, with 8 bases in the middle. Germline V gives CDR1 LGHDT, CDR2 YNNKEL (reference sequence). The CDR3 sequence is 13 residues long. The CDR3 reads CASSQIRGTEAFF. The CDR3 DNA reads TGTGCCAGCAGCCAAATACGAGGCACTGAAGCTTTCTTT.

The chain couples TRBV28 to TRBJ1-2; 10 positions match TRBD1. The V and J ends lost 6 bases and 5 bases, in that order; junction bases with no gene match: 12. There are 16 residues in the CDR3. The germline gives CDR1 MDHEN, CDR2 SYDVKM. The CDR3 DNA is TGTGCCAGCAGCCCTGACAGGGGGCTAGTGGGATATGGCTACACCTTC. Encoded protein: CASSPDRGLVGYGYTF.

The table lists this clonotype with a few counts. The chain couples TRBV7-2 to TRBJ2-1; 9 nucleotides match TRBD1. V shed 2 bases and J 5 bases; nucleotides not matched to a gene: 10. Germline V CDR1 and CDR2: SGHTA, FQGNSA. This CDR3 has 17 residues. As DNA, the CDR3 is TGTGCCAGCAGCTTATCTCCGGACAGGGGTTTGAACAATGAGCAGTTCTTC. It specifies CASSLSPDRGLNNEQFF. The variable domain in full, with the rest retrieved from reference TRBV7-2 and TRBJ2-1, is GAGVSQSPSNKVTEKGKDVELRCDPISGHTALYWYRQSLGQGLEFLIYFQGNSAPDKSGLPSDRFSAERTGGSVSTLTIQRTQQEDSAVYLCASSLSPDRGLNNEQFFGPGTRLTVL.

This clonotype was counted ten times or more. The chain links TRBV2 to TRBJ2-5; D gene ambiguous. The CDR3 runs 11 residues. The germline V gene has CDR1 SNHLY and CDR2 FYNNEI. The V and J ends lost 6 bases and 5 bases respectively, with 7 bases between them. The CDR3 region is CASRAEETQYF. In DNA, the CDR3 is TGTGCCAGCAGGGCCGAGGAGACCCAGTACTTC. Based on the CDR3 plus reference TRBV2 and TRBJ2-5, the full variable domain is EPEVTQTPSHQVTQMGQEVILRCVPISNHLYFYWYRQILGQKVEFLVSFYNNEISEKSEIFDDQFSVERPDGSNFTLKIRSTKLEDSAMYFCASRAEETQYFGPGTRLLVL.

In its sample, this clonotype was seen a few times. CDR3 amino acids: CSANQGGPSTDTQYF. The CDR3 nucleotides read TGCAGTGCTAATCAAGGGGGACCCAGCACAGATACGCAGTATTTT. The chain recombines TRBV20-1 with TRBJ2-3; possible D gene TRBD1, 6 bases. The CDR3 runs to 15 residues. The V and J ends lost 4 bases and 0 bases respectively, with 14 bases between them. Germline CDR1 reads DFQATT; CDR2 reads SNEGSKA (reference sequence).

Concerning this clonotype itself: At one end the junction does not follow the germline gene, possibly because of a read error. CDR3 coding DNA: TGCAGGGCTAGAGAAAGCCAAGAGACCCAGTACTTC. Its protein product is CRARESQETQYF. V usage is TRBV20-1 and J usage is TRBJ2-5; D is ambiguous. CDR3 length equals 12 residues. Germline-derived CDR1 and CDR2 are DFQATT and SNEGSKA (reference sequence).

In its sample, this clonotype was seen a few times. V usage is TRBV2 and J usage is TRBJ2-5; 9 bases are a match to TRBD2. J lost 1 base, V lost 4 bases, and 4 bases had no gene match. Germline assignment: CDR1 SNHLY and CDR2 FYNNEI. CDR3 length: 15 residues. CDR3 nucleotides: TGTGCCAGCAGTGTACAGCGGGGGGTCCAAGAGACCCAGTACTTC. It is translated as CASSVQRGVQETQYF.

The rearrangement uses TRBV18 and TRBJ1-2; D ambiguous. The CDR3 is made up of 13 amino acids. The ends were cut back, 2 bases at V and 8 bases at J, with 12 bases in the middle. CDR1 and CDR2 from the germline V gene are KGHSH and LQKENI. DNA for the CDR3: TGTGCCAGCTCACCAAATGACCAGAGGGGCTACACCTTC. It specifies CASSPNDQRGYTF.

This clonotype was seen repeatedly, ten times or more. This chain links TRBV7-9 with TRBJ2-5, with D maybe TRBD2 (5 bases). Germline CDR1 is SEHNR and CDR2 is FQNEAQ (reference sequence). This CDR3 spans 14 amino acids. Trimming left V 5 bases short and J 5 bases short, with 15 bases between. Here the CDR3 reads CASSPRTVWETQYF. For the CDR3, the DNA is TGTGCCAGCAGCCCCCGGACTGTGTGGGAGACCCAGTACTTC. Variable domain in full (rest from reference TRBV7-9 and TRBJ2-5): DTGVSQNPRHKITKRGQNVTFRCDPISEHNRLYWYRQTLGQGPEFLTYFQNEAQLEKSRLLSDRFSAERPKGSFSTLEIQRTEQGDSAMYLCASSPRTVWETQYFGPGTRLLVL.

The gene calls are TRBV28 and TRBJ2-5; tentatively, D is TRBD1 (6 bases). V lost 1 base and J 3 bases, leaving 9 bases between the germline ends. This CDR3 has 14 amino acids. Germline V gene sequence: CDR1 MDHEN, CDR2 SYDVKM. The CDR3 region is CASSLFTGKETQYF. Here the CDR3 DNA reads TGTGCCAGCAGTTTATTCACAGGGAAAGAGACCCAGTACTTC.

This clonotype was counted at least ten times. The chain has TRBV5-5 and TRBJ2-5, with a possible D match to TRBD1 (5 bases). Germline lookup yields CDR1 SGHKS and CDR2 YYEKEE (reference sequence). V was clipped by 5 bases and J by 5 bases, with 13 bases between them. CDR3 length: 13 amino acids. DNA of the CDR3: TGTGCCAGCAGTTGGGCCCCAGGGGAGACCCAGTACTTC. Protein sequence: CASSWAPGETQYF.

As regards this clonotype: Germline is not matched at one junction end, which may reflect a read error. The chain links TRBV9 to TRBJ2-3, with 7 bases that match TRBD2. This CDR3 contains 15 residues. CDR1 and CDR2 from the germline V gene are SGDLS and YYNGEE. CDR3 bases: TGTGCCGGCAGCCCTAGCGGACTCTACACAGATACGCAGTATTTT. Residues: CAGSPSGLYTDTQYF.

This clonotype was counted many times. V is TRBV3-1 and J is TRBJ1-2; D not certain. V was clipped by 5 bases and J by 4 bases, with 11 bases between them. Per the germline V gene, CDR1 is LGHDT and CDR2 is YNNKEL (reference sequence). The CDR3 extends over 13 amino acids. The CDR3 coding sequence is TGTGCCAGCAGCTCTTCCGGACTCTATGGCTACACCTTC. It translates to CASSSSGLYGYTF.

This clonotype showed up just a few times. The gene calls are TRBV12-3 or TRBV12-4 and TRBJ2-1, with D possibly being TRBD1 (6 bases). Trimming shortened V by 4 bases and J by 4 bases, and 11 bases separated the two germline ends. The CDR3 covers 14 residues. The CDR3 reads CASSSTQGYNEQFF. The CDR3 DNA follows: TGTGCCAGCAGTTCAACACAGGGATACAATGAGCAGTTCTTC.

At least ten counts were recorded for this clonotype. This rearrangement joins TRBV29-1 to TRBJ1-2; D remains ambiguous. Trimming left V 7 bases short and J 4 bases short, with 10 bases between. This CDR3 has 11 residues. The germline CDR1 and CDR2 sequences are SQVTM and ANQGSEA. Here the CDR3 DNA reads TGCAGCGCCAAAGATCTCTATGGCTACACCTTC. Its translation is CSAKDLYGYTF. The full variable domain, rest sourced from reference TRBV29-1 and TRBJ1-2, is SAVISQKPSRDICQRGTSLTIQCQVDSQVTMMFWYRQQPGQSLTLIATANQGSEATYESGFVIDKFPISRPNLTFSTLTVSNMSPEDSSIYLCSAKDLYGYTFGSGTRLTVV.

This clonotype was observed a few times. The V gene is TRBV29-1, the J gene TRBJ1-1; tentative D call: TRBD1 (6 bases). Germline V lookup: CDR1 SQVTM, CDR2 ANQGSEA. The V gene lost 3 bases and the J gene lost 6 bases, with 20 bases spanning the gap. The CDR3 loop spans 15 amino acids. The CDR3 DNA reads TGCAGCGTTGATAGGTCGGGGGCCGATTTCTCTGAAGCTTTCTTT. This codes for CSVDRSGADFSEAFF.

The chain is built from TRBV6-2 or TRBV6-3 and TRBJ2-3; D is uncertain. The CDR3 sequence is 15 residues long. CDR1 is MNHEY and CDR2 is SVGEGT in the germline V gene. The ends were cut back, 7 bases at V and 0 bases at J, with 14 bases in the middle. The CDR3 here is CASTGVNPSTDTQYF. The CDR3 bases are TGTGCCAGCACCGGAGTAAATCCTAGCACAGATACGCAGTATTTT.

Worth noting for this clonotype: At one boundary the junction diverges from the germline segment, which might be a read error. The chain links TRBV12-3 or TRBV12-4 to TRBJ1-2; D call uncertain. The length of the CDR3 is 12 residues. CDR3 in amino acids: CASSPGLGGYIF. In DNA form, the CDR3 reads TGTGCCAGCAGCCCCGGGTTAGGTGGCTACATCTTC.

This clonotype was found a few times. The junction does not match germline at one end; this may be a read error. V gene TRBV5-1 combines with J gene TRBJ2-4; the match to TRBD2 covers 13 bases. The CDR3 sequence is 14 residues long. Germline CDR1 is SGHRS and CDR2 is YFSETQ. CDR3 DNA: TGCACCAGCAGCCCAGGGACTAGCGGGAAGGAGCAGTACTTC. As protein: CTSSPGTSGKEQYF.

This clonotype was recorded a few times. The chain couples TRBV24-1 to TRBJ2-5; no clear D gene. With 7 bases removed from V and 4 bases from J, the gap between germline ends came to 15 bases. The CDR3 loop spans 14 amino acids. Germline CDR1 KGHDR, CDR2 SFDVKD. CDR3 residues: CATSPLRWPETQYF. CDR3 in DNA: TGTGCCACCAGCCCCCTTCGGTGGCCAGAGACCCAGTACTTC.

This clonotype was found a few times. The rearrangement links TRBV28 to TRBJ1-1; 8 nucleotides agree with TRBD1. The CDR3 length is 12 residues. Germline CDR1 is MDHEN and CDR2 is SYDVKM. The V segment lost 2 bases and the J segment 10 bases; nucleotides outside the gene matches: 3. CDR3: CASSLRQGRAFF. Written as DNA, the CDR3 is TGTGCCAGCAGTTTAAGACAGGGGCGAGCTTTCTTT.

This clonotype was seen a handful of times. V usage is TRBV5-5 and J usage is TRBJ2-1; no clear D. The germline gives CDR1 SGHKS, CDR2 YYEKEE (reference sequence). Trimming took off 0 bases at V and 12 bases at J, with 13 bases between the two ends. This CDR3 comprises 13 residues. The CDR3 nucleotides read TGTGCCAGCAGCTTGGCCGGGCAGGATGGGCAGTTCTTC. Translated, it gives CASSLAGQDGQFF.

The CDR3 sequence: CATSIAPAPGDTQYF. The CDR3 region has the DNA TGTGCCACCAGCATTGCCCCTGCCCCGGGTGATACGCAGTATTTT. The chain links TRBV15 to TRBJ2-3; D is unclear. The CDR3 length is 15 residues. CDR1 is LNHNV and CDR2 is YYDKDF in the germline V gene (reference sequence). Deletions cut 4 bases from V and 6 bases from J, with 17 bases between.

CDR3 sequence (DNA): TGTGCCACCAGTGAGGGGGGAAACAATCAGCCCCAGCATTTT. It yields the protein CATSEGGNNQPQHF. The chain is built from TRBV24-1 and TRBJ1-5; a weak D match, TRBD1 (5 bases). From germline, CDR1 is KGHDR and CDR2 SFDVKD. The V end was cut by 4 bases, the J end by 3 bases, with 9 bases between. There are 14 residues in the CDR3.